This T cell receptor (beta chain) was profiled in a study of T cells in Graves' hyperthyroidism and ophthalmopathy. The CDR3 is 16 residues long. CDR1 is KGHSH and CDR2 is LQKENI in the germline V gene. With 3 bases removed from V and 2 bases from J, the gap between germline ends came to 16 bases. What was amplified from RNA transcripts were TCR beta CDR3 regions. Researchers ran a first-round RT-PCR on the TCR CDR3 using the HTBI primer set. TCRdb recomputed calls from the multiplex PCR reads with MiXCR, one row per CDR3 protein. The repertoire holds hundreds of thousands of distinct CDR3 sequences, about 14% seen once, with 10% in the top ten.

This TCR derives from a woman under 30 with Graves' hyperthyroidism. V is TRBV18 and J is TRBJ2-5; weak D call: TRBD1 (5 bases). Sequenced input: blood. The CDR3 nucleotides are TGTGCCAGCTCACCTCACCCCCCTAGACAGCAAGAGACCCAGTACTTC. It translates to CASSPHPPRQQETQYF. The entire variable domain, with the rest obtained from reference TRBV18 and TRBJ2-5, is as follows: NAGVMQNPRHLVRRRGQEARLRCSPMKGHSHVYWYRQLPEEGLKFMVYLQKENIIDESGMPKERFSAEFPKEGPSILRIQQVVRGDSAAYFCASSPHPPRQQETQYFGPGTRLLVL.